This T cell receptor (beta chain) was captured by sequencing in a study of blood T cell repertoires in COVID-19. Germline V gene lookup returns CDR1 LGHNA and CDR2 YSLEER. The CDR3 is made up of 14 amino acids. V lost 6 bases to trimming and J lost 4 bases; unmatched junction nucleotides: 6. In the original analysis: The assay estimated nucleated cells by amplifying reference gene primers. Repertoires were generated with immunoSEQ multiplex PCR, while TCRdb's copy carries only in-frame clones and drops some. That table furnishes V, J and clone size, whereas the DNA furnished D and trimming. Seen here are about 190,000 clones, approximately 85% observed once, and the top ten hold 5.6%. Individuals drawn from approximately 26 US areas were roughly 18 to 100 years old. Grouping used clinical history reported by participants in a survey and questionnaire.

The clonotype originates from a man between 35 and 55 years old with acute COVID-19. V is TRBV4-3 and J is TRBJ2-7; 10 nucleotides line up with TRBD2. The sample comprised PBMCs or T cells enriched from blood (not recorded which). This CDR3 is CASSQREGEYEQYF. The DNA of the CDR3 is TGCGCCAGCAGTCAGCGGGAGGGGGAGTACGAGCAGTACTTC.